This TCR beta chain was documented in a study of persistence of HIV-infected CD4 T cells. About the study: Multiple blood draws of up to about 180 mL, except two donors with single leukapheresis.

Study-wide findings and caveats: Antigen-responding cells were enriched for degenerate expanded CDR3beta sequences. Rare CMV-responding cells carrying HIV-1 proviruses were not analyzed separately for TCR.

This nonspecific control used anti-CD3/anti-CD28 bead stimulation of CD4+ T cells. CD4+ T cells upregulating both CD40 ligand and CD69 were sorted as responding cells. Before stimulation, PBMCs underwent CD8+ T cell depletion. Per germline, CDR1 SNHLY and CDR2 FYNNEI. V lost 7 bases to trimming and J lost 7 bases, with 11 bases between them. This CDR3 region has 13 residues. The immunoSEQ assay was version 4, run in survey mode. The assay was immunoSEQ multiplex PCR, and TCRdb's table has in-frame clones only and misses some. Of over 35,000 clones listed, around 90% were seen once; the top ten hold approximately 1%. With respect to this clone: No antigen is known for it.

The origin of this receptor is an adult man with HIV who was CMV-seropositive. Here the sequenced sample was CD4+ T cells sorted from PBMCs after roughly 20-hour stimulation, taken from a patient who received antiretroviral therapy. The V gene is TRBV2, the J gene TRBJ1-6; D is perhaps TRBD1 (6 bases). The CDR3 DNA follows: TGTGCCAGCATTTACAGGGTGAATTCACCCCTCCACTTT. Residues: CASIYRVNSPLHF.